The clone carrying this T cell receptor (beta chain) was recorded a few times. The data were taken from a study of liver allograft versus peripheral blood T cells. Study-wide background: Graft-liver T cell receptor repertoires were compared against recipient peripheral blood repertoires.

Germline CDR1 is SGHDT and CDR2 is YYEEEE. V lost 4 bases to trimming and J lost 1 base, with 24 bases between them. This CDR3 contains 18 residues. TCRdb reprocessed the reads with MiXCR, giving one entry per CDR3 protein. The sample contains some 4,000 distinct CDR3 sequences, around 19% of which appear only once. The gene calls are TRBV5-6 and TRBJ2-7; D possibly corresponds to TRBD2 (7 bases). This sequence was found in a human patient who had a liver transplant. Some of the T cells might come from the graft donor. The CDR3 DNA follows: TGTGCCAGCAGCCCCCCGGGTGTTATCGGGGGGCCATCCTACGAGCAGTACTTC. It specifies CASSPPGVIGGPSYEQYF.